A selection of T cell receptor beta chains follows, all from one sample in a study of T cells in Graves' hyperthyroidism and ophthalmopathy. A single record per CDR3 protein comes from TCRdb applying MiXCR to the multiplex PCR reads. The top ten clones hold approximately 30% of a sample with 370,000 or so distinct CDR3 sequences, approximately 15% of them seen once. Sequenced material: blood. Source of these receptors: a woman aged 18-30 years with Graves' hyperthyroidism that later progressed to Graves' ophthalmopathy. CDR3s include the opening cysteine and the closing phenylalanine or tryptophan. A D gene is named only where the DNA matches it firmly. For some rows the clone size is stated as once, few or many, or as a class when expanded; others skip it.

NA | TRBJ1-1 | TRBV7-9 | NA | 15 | TGTGCCAGCAGTGGGGATTGGGGGCAGAACACTGAAGCTTTCTTT | CASSGDWGQNTEAFF
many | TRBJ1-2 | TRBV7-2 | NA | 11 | TGTGCCAGCAGCTATAACTATGGCTACACCTTC | CASSYNYGYTF
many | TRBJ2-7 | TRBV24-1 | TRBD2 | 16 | TGTGCCACCAGTGATCCCCTAGCGGGCGAGGCTCTCGAGCAGTACTTC | CATSDPLAGEALEQYF
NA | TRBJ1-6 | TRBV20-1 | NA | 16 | TGCAGTGCTAGAAGCCGGGACGTGCTTTATAATTCACCCCTCCACTTT | CSARSRDVLYNSPLHF
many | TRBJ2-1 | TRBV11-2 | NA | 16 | TGTGCCAGCAGCTTAATCCTAGGGGCAGGGTTAAATGAGCAGTTCTTC | CASSLILGAGLNEQFF
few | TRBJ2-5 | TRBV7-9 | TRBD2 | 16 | TGTGCCAGCAGCTTACTGCTAGCGGGAGGGGGTGAGACCCAGTACTTC | CASSLLLAGGGETQYF
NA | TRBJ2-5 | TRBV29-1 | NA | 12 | TGCAGCGCCCGGACCATGGGGGAGACCCAGTACTTC | CSARTMGETQYF
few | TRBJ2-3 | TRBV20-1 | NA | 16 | TGCAGTGCGATAGCGGTCGGAGCCCAGCGCACAGATACGCAGTATTTT | CSAIAVGAQRTDTQYF
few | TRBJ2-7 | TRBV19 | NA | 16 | TGTGCCAGTAGTATAGGGAGCGATCCGACAAATTACGAGCAGTACTTC | CASSIGSDPTNYEQYF
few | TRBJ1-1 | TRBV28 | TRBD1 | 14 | TGTGCCAGCAGTTTACTCCACAGGGGCACTGAAGCTTTCTTT | CASSLLHRGTEAFF
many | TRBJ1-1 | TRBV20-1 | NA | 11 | TGCAGTGCTTCTATTGATTCAGAAGCTTTCTTT | CSASIDSEAFF
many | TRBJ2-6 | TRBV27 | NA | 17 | TGTGCCAGCAGCGCTGGGGAGGTGAACTCTGGGGCCAACGTCCTGACTTTC | CASSAGEVNSGANVLTF
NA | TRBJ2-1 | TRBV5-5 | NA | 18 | TGTGCCAGCAGCCCGACAGTCGGTTGGGGGAGGCGTTGGAATGAGCAGTTCTTC | CASSPTVGWGRRWNEQFF
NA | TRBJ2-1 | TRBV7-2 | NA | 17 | TGTGCCAGCAGCTTAGGGACATCCTACGGGGCGTACAATGAGCAGTTCTTC | CASSLGTSYGAYNEQFF
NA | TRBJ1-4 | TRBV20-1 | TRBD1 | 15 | TGCAGTGCCATGACCACGGGACAGGGGCATGAAAAACTGTTTTTT | CSAMTTGQGHEKLFF
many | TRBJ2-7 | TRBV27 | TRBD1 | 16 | TGTGCCAGCAGTCCCCGGCGGGGACAGGGTAGTCTTGAGCAGTACTTC | CASSPRRGQGSLEQYF
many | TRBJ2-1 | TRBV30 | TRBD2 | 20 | TGTGCCTGGAGCCTTATCGATTTAGGGACTAGCGGAGTCATCAACAATGAGCAGTTCTTC | CAWSLIDLGTSGVINNEQFF
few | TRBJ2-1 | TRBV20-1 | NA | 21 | TGCAGTGCTCTCGACCGATCGGGGTTTCCCATTTCCGAGAGCTCCTACAATGAGCAGTTCTTC | CSALDRSGFPISESSYNEQFF
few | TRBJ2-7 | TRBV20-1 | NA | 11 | TGCAGTGCTAGTGGGAGAGGTGAGCAGTACTTC | CSASGRGEQYF
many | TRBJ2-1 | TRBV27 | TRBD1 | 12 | TGTGCCAGCAGTTTCACAGGGGATGAGCAGTTCTTC | CASSFTGDEQFF
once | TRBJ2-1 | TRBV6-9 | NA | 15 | TGTGCCAGCAGTTTGGGACCCACGATCTACAATGAGCAGTTCTTC | CASSLGPTIYNEQFF
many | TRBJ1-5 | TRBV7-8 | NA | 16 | TGTGCCAGCAGCCACGGGACCGCACCGAGCAATCAGCCCCAGCATTTT | CASSHGTAPSNQPQHF
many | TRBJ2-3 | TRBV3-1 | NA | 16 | TGTGCCAGCAGCCACTCGCGGCAGGGGTTGACAGATACGCAGTATTTT | CASSHSRQGLTDTQYF